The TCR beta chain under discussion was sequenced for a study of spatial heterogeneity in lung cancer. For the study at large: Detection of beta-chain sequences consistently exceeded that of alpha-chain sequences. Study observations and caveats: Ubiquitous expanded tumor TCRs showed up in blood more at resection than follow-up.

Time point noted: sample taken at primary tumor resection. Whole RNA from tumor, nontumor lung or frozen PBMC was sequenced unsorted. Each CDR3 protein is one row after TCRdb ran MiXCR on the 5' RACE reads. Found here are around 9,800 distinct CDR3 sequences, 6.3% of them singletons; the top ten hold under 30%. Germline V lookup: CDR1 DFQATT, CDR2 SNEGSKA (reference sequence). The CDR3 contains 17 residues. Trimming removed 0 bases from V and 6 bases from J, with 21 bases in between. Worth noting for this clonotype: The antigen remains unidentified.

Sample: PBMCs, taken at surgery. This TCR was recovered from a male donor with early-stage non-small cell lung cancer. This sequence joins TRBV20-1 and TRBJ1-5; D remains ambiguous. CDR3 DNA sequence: TGCAGTGCTAGAGACCCCGGGCGAGAGAGGCGGGGTCAGCCCCAGCATTTT. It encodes CSARDPGRERRGQPQHF.